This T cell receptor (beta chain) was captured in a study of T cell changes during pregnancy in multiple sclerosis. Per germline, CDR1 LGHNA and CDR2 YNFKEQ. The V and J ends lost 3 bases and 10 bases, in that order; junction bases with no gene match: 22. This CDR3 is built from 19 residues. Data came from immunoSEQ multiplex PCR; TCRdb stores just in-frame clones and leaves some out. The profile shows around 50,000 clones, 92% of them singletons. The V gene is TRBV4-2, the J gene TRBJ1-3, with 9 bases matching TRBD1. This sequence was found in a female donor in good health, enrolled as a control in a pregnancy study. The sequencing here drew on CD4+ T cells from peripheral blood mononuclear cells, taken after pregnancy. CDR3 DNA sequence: TGTGCCAGCAGCCATCCGACCGGGACAGGGTACACTCTGGAAACGACCATATATTTT. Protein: CASSHPTGTGYTLETTIYF.